This T cell receptor beta chain derives from a study of early stage breast cancer tumors. The wider study: Most invasive tumors, about 75% of the 16, were ER+/PR+/HER2-. Samples were sequenced at about 9.7-fold average coverage. Study-level points and caveats: Blood repertoires resembled normal breast more than tumor.

The ends lost 6 bases at V and 3 bases at J; junction bases unmatched: 4. This CDR3 has 14 amino acids. Germline CDR1 MNHEY, CDR2 SVGAGI. The protocol was immunoSEQ multiplex PCR, while the TCRdb copy is restricted to in-frame clones and leaves out a portion. The data contain more than 65,000 clones, 75% to 90% of them singletons. This clone was detected once. Its target is unknown. The chain is built from TRBV6-5 and TRBJ1-3; 8 bases align to TRBD1. The source of this sequence is a person aged 35 to 50 with breast cancer. What was sequenced was blood. CDR3 protein: CASRPDRGGNTIYF. DNA of the CDR3: TGTGCCAGCAGGCCAGACAGGGGTGGAAACACCATATATTTT.